A selection of T cell receptor beta chains follows, all from one sample in a study of T cell responses to AZD1222 COVID-19 vaccine. The repertoire was sequenced with immunoSEQ multiplex PCR; TCRdb's copy has only in-frame clones and lacks some. The sample includes tens of thousands of clones, around 85% seen only once; the top ten take around an eighth. The sample consisted of peripheral blood, taken 28 days after the second AZD1222 dose. The source of these receptors is an adult who received the AZD1222 COVID-19 vaccine. Both conserved end residues are part of each CDR3. D genes are given only for firm matches. The size field is filled for only some rows; it gives once, few, many or a size class.

v_call: TRBV12-3/TRBV12-4; d_call: TRBD1; j_call: TRBJ2-5; clone_size: .; cdr3_nt: TGTGCCAGCACCCCGACAGGGAAAGAGACCCAGTACTTC; cdr3_aa: CASTPTGKETQYF
v_call: TRBV19; d_call: .; j_call: TRBJ1-6; clone_size: .; cdr3_nt: TGTGCCAGTAGTATAGGACCTGGTGGGAATTCACCCCTCCACTTT; cdr3_aa: CASSIGPGGNSPLHF
v_call: TRBV7-2; d_call: .; j_call: TRBJ2-5; clone_size: .; cdr3_nt: TGTGCCAGCAGCCTCCAAGAGACCCAGTACTTC; cdr3_aa: CASSLQETQYF
v_call: TRBV25-1; d_call: .; j_call: TRBJ2-4; clone_size: .; cdr3_nt: TGTGCCAGCAGTGACAGGGGCAAAAACATTCAGTACTTC; cdr3_aa: CASSDRGKNIQYF
v_call: TRBV2; d_call: .; j_call: TRBJ1-1; clone_size: .; cdr3_nt: TGTGCCAGCAGTGACATCCCAGGGTCCAACACTGAAGCTTTCTTT; cdr3_aa: CASSDIPGSNTEAFF
v_call: TRBV2; d_call: .; j_call: TRBJ2-3; clone_size: .; cdr3_nt: TGTGCCAGCAGCGCCGGCTCCTCATCATTAACAGATACGCAGTATTTT; cdr3_aa: CASSAGSSSLTDTQYF
v_call: TRBV18; d_call: TRBD1; j_call: TRBJ1-6; clone_size: .; cdr3_nt: TGTGCCAGCTCACCAGTGGAGACAGGGGAAAATTCACCCCTCCACTTT; cdr3_aa: CASSPVETGENSPLHF
v_call: TRBV5-8; d_call: TRBD1; j_call: TRBJ1-2; clone_size: once; cdr3_nt: TGTGCCAGCAGTGTGACAGGGACCGGAGGCTACACCTTC; cdr3_aa: CASSVTGTGGYTF
v_call: TRBV25-1; d_call: TRBD1; j_call: TRBJ1-2; clone_size: once; cdr3_nt: TGTGCCAGCAGTGAGGGACAGGGTGTAGGAAACTATGGCTACACCTTC; cdr3_aa: CASSEGQGVGNYGYTF
v_call: TRBV3-1/TRBV3-2; d_call: .; j_call: TRBJ2-1; clone_size: .; cdr3_nt: TGTGCCAGCAGCCGCCCAACAGGGACTGAGCAGTTCTTC; cdr3_aa: CASSRPTGTEQFF
v_call: TRBV24-1; d_call: .; j_call: TRBJ1-5; clone_size: .; cdr3_nt: TGTGCCACCAGTGATTCGGGACCAATGAGTGAGCCCCAGCATTTT; cdr3_aa: CATSDSGPMSEPQHF
v_call: TRBV4-2; d_call: .; j_call: TRBJ1-5; clone_size: .; cdr3_nt: TGTGCCAGCAGCCAACAGGTGAATCAGCCCCAGCATTTT; cdr3_aa: CASSQQVNQPQHF
v_call: TRBV29-1; d_call: .; j_call: TRBJ2-2; clone_size: once; cdr3_nt: TGCAGCGTTCTAAGACACACCGGGGAGCTGTTTTTT; cdr3_aa: CSVLRHTGELFF
v_call: TRBV7-9; d_call: .; j_call: TRBJ1-6; clone_size: .; cdr3_nt: TGTGCCAGCACCGACAGAAATAATTCACCCCTCCACTTT; cdr3_aa: CASTDRNNSPLHF
v_call: TRBV10-1; d_call: TRBD1; j_call: TRBJ2-1; clone_size: .; cdr3_nt: TGCGCCAGCAGTGAATTCTCGGACAGGGGGCGGAATGAGCAGTTCTTC; cdr3_aa: CASSEFSDRGRNEQFF
v_call: TRBV5-1; d_call: .; j_call: TRBJ2-2; clone_size: .; cdr3_nt: TGCGCCAGCAGCCCCTCGGCGGGGCGTAGCACCGGGGAGCTGTTTTTT; cdr3_aa: CASSPSAGRSTGELFF
v_call: TRBV11-3; d_call: TRBD1; j_call: TRBJ1-5; clone_size: .; cdr3_nt: TGTGCCAGCAGCCGGACAGGGGGGAATCAGCCCCAGCATTTT; cdr3_aa: CASSRTGGNQPQHF
v_call: TRBV7-8; d_call: TRBD1; j_call: TRBJ1-1; clone_size: once; cdr3_nt: TGTGCCAGCAGCTCGGGACAGGGAACGGACACTGAAGCTTTCTTT; cdr3_aa: CASSSGQGTDTEAFF
v_call: TRBV2; d_call: .; j_call: TRBJ1-2; clone_size: .; cdr3_nt: TGTGCCAGCAGGATGGGGGGCTTTGGCTACACCTTC; cdr3_aa: CASRMGGFGYTF
v_call: TRBV5-1; d_call: .; j_call: TRBJ1-2; clone_size: .; cdr3_nt: TGCGCCAGCAGCTTGGCCCCGGACAGTCGAGGCTACACCTTC; cdr3_aa: CASSLAPDSRGYTF
v_call: TRBV28; d_call: .; j_call: TRBJ1-5; clone_size: .; cdr3_nt: TGTGCCAGCAGTTACAGTGTAGGTCAGCCCCAGCATTTT; cdr3_aa: CASSYSVGQPQHF
v_call: TRBV5-1; d_call: .; j_call: TRBJ2-1; clone_size: .; cdr3_nt: TGCGCCAGCAGCTTGGGCGGACAGCAGAATGAGCAGTTCTTC; cdr3_aa: CASSLGGQQNEQFF
v_call: TRBV4-1; d_call: TRBD1; j_call: TRBJ2-7; clone_size: .; cdr3_nt: TGCGCCAGCAGCCAAGGGGCGAACAGGGGGCTCTACGAGCAGTACTTC; cdr3_aa: CASSQGANRGLYEQYF
v_call: TRBV5-1; d_call: TRBD2; j_call: TRBJ2-1; clone_size: once; cdr3_nt: TGCGCCAGCAGCTTGGCGGCTACTAGCGGGTTATACAATGAGCAGTTCTTC; cdr3_aa: CASSLAATSGLYNEQFF
v_call: TRBV11-2; d_call: TRBD1; j_call: TRBJ1-2; clone_size: .; cdr3_nt: TGTGCCAGCAGCTATCGGCCTGGACAGGGAACTGACTATGGCTACACCTTC; cdr3_aa: CASSYRPGQGTDYGYTF
v_call: TRBV5-1; d_call: TRBD2; j_call: TRBJ2-1; clone_size: .; cdr3_nt: TGCGCCAGCAGCTTGGTTAGCGGGGGCGAGCAGTTCTTC; cdr3_aa: CASSLVSGGEQFF
v_call: TRBV6-5; d_call: .; j_call: TRBJ1-3; clone_size: .; cdr3_nt: TGTGCCAGCACACCAAGGGGAATCTCTGGAAACACCATATATTTT; cdr3_aa: CASTPRGISGNTIYF
v_call: TRBV7-2; d_call: .; j_call: TRBJ1-5; clone_size: .; cdr3_nt: TGTGCCAGCAGCTTGGAACAGGTCGGAAATCAGCCCCAGCATTTT; cdr3_aa: CASSLEQVGNQPQHF
v_call: TRBV7-2; d_call: .; j_call: TRBJ1-5; clone_size: .; cdr3_nt: TGTGCCAGCAGCCTAACGAATCAGCCCCAGCATTTT; cdr3_aa: CASSLTNQPQHF
v_call: TRBV18; d_call: .; j_call: TRBJ1-1; clone_size: .; cdr3_nt: TGTGCCAGCTCACCATTTACAGATTTGAACACTGAAGCTTTCTTT; cdr3_aa: CASSPFTDLNTEAFF
v_call: TRBV19; d_call: TRBD2; j_call: TRBJ2-2; clone_size: .; cdr3_nt: TGTGCCAGTAGTGGGAGGGGCCCCGGGGAGCTGTTTTTT; cdr3_aa: CASSGRGPGELFF
v_call: TRBV6-1; d_call: .; j_call: TRBJ1-1; clone_size: .; cdr3_nt: TGTGCCAGCGGTGATGTCGGGGGCTCGTACACTGAAGCTTTCTTT; cdr3_aa: CASGDVGGSYTEAFF
v_call: TRBV4-3; d_call: .; j_call: TRBJ1-1; clone_size: .; cdr3_nt: TGCGCCAGCAGCCCCACGCCGACAGAGAACACTGAAGCTTTCTTT; cdr3_aa: CASSPTPTENTEAFF
v_call: TRBV7-2; d_call: .; j_call: TRBJ1-1; clone_size: .; cdr3_nt: TGTGCCAGCAACCTTACCCCTGGGGGGCGCACTGAAGCTTTCTTT; cdr3_aa: CASNLTPGGRTEAFF
v_call: TRBV27; d_call: .; j_call: TRBJ1-1; clone_size: .; cdr3_nt: TGTGCCAGCAGCTATCCGGGAGGGCGGCCTACCGCTCTCTTGAACACTGAAGCTTTCTTT; cdr3_aa: CASSYPGGRPTALLNTEAFF
v_call: TRBV24-1; d_call: TRBD2; j_call: TRBJ2-3; clone_size: .; cdr3_nt: TGTGCCACCAGTGACCTTACAGGGGGCGCGACTAGCGGGGGGCGCACAGATACGCAGTATTTT; cdr3_aa: CATSDLTGGATSGGRTDTQYF
v_call: TRBV6-6; d_call: .; j_call: TRBJ2-7; clone_size: .; cdr3_nt: TGTGCCAGCAGTTACTCAAGGGGCGTGGTTGACGAGCAGTACTTC; cdr3_aa: CASSYSRGVVDEQYF
v_call: TRBV3-1/TRBV3-2; d_call: TRBD1; j_call: TRBJ1-5; clone_size: .; cdr3_nt: TGTGCCAGCAGCCAAGGGACAGGGAACCAGCCCCAGCATTTT; cdr3_aa: CASSQGTGNQPQHF
v_call: TRBV7-2; d_call: .; j_call: TRBJ2-5; clone_size: .; cdr3_nt: TGTGCCAGCAGCTTAGCGCGAGAGACCCAGTACTTC; cdr3_aa: CASSLARETQYF
v_call: TRBV6-2/TRBV6-3; d_call: TRBD1; j_call: TRBJ2-1; clone_size: .; cdr3_nt: TGTGCCAGCAGTTCCCGGGACAGGGCGGCCAATGAGCAGTTCTTC; cdr3_aa: CASSSRDRAANEQFF
v_call: TRBV6-2/TRBV6-3; d_call: TRBD1; j_call: TRBJ2-1; clone_size: .; cdr3_nt: TGTGCCAGCAGTTACGGGGACAGGCCACCGTTCTTC; cdr3_aa: CASSYGDRPPFF
v_call: TRBV28; d_call: .; j_call: TRBJ1-1; clone_size: .; cdr3_nt: TGTGCCAGCAGCCCCCTGAGGGGGTCAGAAGAGTTCATGAACACTGAAGCTTTCTTT; cdr3_aa: CASSPLRGSEEFMNTEAFF
v_call: TRBV27; d_call: .; j_call: TRBJ2-7; clone_size: few; cdr3_nt: TGTGCCAGCAGCAAGAATGGACCGGGGTACGAGCAGTACTTC; cdr3_aa: CASSKNGPGYEQYF
v_call: TRBV5-1; d_call: .; j_call: TRBJ1-1; clone_size: .; cdr3_nt: TGCGCCAGCAGCTTGGCCGTGAACACTGAAGCTTTCTTT; cdr3_aa: CASSLAVNTEAFF
v_call: TRBV7-3; d_call: .; j_call: TRBJ2-2; clone_size: .; cdr3_nt: TGTGCCAGCAGCTTACAAGAAGCCGGGGAGCTGTTTTTT; cdr3_aa: CASSLQEAGELFF
v_call: TRBV2; d_call: TRBD1; j_call: TRBJ1-1; clone_size: .; cdr3_nt: TGTGCCACCACGGACAGGGCAGGGACTGAAGCTTTCTTT; cdr3_aa: CATTDRAGTEAFF
v_call: TRBV5-1; d_call: .; j_call: TRBJ1-2; clone_size: .; cdr3_nt: TGCGCCAGCAGCGGAGGTACAGATACGGGGGCCATTGGCTACACCTTC; cdr3_aa: CASSGGTDTGAIGYTF
v_call: TRBV3-1/TRBV3-2; d_call: TRBD1; j_call: TRBJ1-4; clone_size: .; cdr3_nt: TGTGCCAGCAGCCCGACAGGGGGGCTGGTCGCGGAACTGTTTTTT; cdr3_aa: CASSPTGGLVAELFF
v_call: TRBV27; d_call: TRBD2; j_call: TRBJ2-3; clone_size: .; cdr3_nt: TGTGCCAGCAGCCGACTAGCGGTCTCTCTCACAGATACGCAGTATTTT; cdr3_aa: CASSRLAVSLTDTQYF
v_call: TRBV7-2; d_call: .; j_call: TRBJ2-2; clone_size: .; cdr3_nt: TGTGCCAGCAGCTTATATCACAATCAGAACACCGGGGAGCTGTTTTTT; cdr3_aa: CASSLYHNQNTGELFF
v_call: TRBV10-3; d_call: .; j_call: TRBJ1-4; clone_size: .; cdr3_nt: TGTGCCATTAGGGACGGCTCAACTAATGAAAAACTGTTTTTT; cdr3_aa: CAIRDGSTNEKLFF
v_call: TRBV3-1/TRBV3-2; d_call: .; j_call: TRBJ2-1; clone_size: .; cdr3_nt: TGTGCCAGCAGCCAAATTCTACTAGCTGAGCAGTTCTTC; cdr3_aa: CASSQILLAEQFF
v_call: TRBV4-2; d_call: .; j_call: TRBJ2-4; clone_size: .; cdr3_nt: TGTGCCAGCAGCCAGAACCCAGGGCCCAAAAACATTCAGTACTTC; cdr3_aa: CASSQNPGPKNIQYF